A selection of T cell receptor beta chains follows, all from one sample in a study of blood T cells in healthy people across ages. One entry per CDR3 protein, called by TCRdb with MiXCR from the 5' RACE reads. The table has fewer than 1,000,000 distinct CDR3 sequences, roughly 44% seen once; the top ten hold approximately 20%. The sequenced material came from blood. These receptors came from a man aged 55 to 70 in good health. The CDR3 runs from the conserved cysteine through the conserved F or W. The D gene is left open where the match is weak. Expanded clones get a size class; other rows say once, few or many, or leave the size out.

>.|TRBJ1-2|.|TRBV14
TGTGCCAGCAGCCAAGGGGACAAGTATGGCTACACCTTC
CASSQGDKYGYTF
>TRBD1|TRBJ2-3|once|TRBV7-2
TGTACCAGCAGCACCCGACAGGGGGCAGCAGATACGCAGTATTTT
CTSSTRQGAADTQYF
>TRBD2|TRBJ2-7|many|TRBV20-1
TGCAGTGCTAGAAACTCTTTACTAGCGGGGGGCCAAAACTACGAGCAGTACTTC
CSARNSLLAGGQNYEQYF
>.|TRBJ2-1|few|TRBV7-2
TGTGCCAGCAGCTTACCCCACGCGGGTGGGAATGAGCAGTTCTTC
CASSLPHAGGNEQFF
>.|TRBJ2-3|.|TRBV20-1
TGCAGTGCTAGTGGGGAGGGGGGGAACACAGATACGCAGTATTTT
CSASGEGGNTDTQYF
>.|TRBJ2-1|.|TRBV7-2
TGTGTCAGCAGCTTGTACAGGTTGGACAATGAGCAGTTCTTC
CVSSLYRLDNEQFF
>.|TRBJ2-1|.|TRBV7-8
TGTGCCAGCAGCTTAGACATCTACACCAACAATGAGCAGTTCTTC
CASSLDIYTNNEQFF
>TRBD2|TRBJ2-5|.|TRBV20-1
TGCAGTGCAAAAGGTGGGACTAGCGGACAAGAGACCCAGTACTTC
CSAKGGTSGQETQYF
>.|TRBJ2-1|.|TRBV11-2
TGTGCCGGCAGCTTAGATCATTTGGGGCACAATGAGCAGTTCTTC
CAGSLDHLGHNEQFF
>TRBD1|TRBJ1-1|.|TRBV6-4
TGTGCCAGCAGTGACATACCTGGGACAGATCCCACTGAAGCTTTCTTT
CASSDIPGTDPTEAFF
>.|TRBJ2-6|few|TRBV9
TGTGCCAGCAGCGTAGTAGGTGGGGGGGCAACCTCTGGGGCCAACGTCCTGACTTTC
CASSVVGGGATSGANVLTF
>.|TRBJ1-1|.|TRBV7-2
TGTGCCAGCAGCTTAGTCAGGGGGAACACTGAAGCTTTCTTT
CASSLVRGNTEAFF
>.|TRBJ1-2|.|TRBV7-9
TGTGCCAGCAGCGTAGGATCTGGGTCGGGCGGCTACACCTTC
CASSVGSGSGGYTF
>.|TRBJ2-6|.|TRBV20-1
TGCAGTGCCCGGGACTTCTTCACTGGGGCCAACGTCCTGACTTTC
CSARDFFTGANVLTF
>TRBD2|TRBJ2-7|.|TRBV6-6
TGTGCCAGCAGGAGCGGGGATCCGTACGAGCAGTACTTC
CASRSGDPYEQYF
>.|TRBJ2-1|once|TRBV9
TGTGCCAGCAGCCCATCGGGGGACAACTACAATGAGCAGTTCTTC
CASSPSGDNYNEQFF
>.|TRBJ2-1|few|TRBV5-6
TGTGCCAGCAGCTCCGGACCGCGGGGCGGTTTTAGCTCCTACAATGAGCAGTTCTTC
CASSSGPRGGFSSYNEQFF
>.|TRBJ1-1|.|TRBV9
TGTGCCAGCAGCGTAGCTGGGACGGCGAACACTGAAGCTTTCTTT
CASSVAGTANTEAFF
>TRBD1|TRBJ2-1|.|TRBV5-1
TGCGCCAGCAGCACTACTTACAGGGGAACTGGCAATGAGCAGTTCTTC
CASSTTYRGTGNEQFF
>.|TRBJ2-5|.|TRBV18
TGTGCCAGCTCACCACCGGGGGCGGAGACCCAGTACTTC
CASSPPGAETQYF
>.|TRBJ2-6|.|TRBV6-1
TGTGCCAGCAGGGGGGAGCCGGCTGGGGCCAACGTCCTGACTTTC
CASRGEPAGANVLTF
>.|TRBJ1-5|.|TRBV7-2
TGTGCCAGCAGCTACCGACAGGACAATCAGCCCCAGCATTTT
CASSYRQDNQPQHF
>TRBD2|TRBJ2-1|.|TRBV4-3
TGCGCCAGCAGCCACACCAGCGGGGGAACGTACAATGAGCAGTTCTTC
CASSHTSGGTYNEQFF
>.|TRBJ2-1|few|TRBV29-1
TGCAGCGCCGGTACTAGTTACAATGAGCAGTTCTTC
CSAGTSYNEQFF
>.|TRBJ1-2|.|TRBV2
TGTGCCAGCAGTGAAGATAGGACACGCGGCTACACCTTC
CASSEDRTRGYTF
>TRBD1|TRBJ1-4|.|TRBV20-1
TGCAGTGCCAGCCCTACCAGGGGGCGAACTAATGAAAAACTGTTTTTT
CSASPTRGRTNEKLFF
>TRBD1|TRBJ2-7|.|TRBV30
TGTGCCTGGAGGGGCTTGGGACAGACTCTCATCGAGCAGTACTTC
CAWRGLGQTLIEQYF
>.|TRBJ2-7|.|TRBV5-4
TGTGCCAGCAGCCAAACCTCCTCGACATTCTACGAGCAGTACTTC
CASSQTSSTFYEQYF